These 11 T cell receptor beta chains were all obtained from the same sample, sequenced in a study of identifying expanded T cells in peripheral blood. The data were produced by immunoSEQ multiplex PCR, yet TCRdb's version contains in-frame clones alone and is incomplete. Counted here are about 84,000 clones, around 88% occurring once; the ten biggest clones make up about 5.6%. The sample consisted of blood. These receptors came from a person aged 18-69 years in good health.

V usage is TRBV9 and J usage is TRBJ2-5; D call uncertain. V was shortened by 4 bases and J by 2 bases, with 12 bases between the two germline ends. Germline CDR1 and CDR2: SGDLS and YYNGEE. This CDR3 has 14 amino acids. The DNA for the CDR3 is TGTGCCAGCAGCCCCCTTTTGGGGCAAGAGACCCAGTACTTC. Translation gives CASSPLLGQETQYF.

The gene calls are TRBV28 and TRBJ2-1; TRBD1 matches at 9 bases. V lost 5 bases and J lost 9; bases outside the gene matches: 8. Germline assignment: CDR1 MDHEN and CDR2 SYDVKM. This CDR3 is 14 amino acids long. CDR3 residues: CASSPWDRAGEQFF. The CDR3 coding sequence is TGTGCCAGCAGTCCCTGGGACAGGGCTGGTGAGCAGTTCTTC. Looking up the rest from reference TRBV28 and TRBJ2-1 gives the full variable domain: DVKVTQSSRYLVKRTGEKVFLECVQDMDHENMFWYRQDPGLGLRLIYFSYDVKMKEKGDIPEGYSVSREKKERFSLILESASTNQTSMYLCASSPWDRAGEQFFGPGTRLTVL.

CDR3 protein: CASSAGPTGELFF. CDR3 DNA: TGTGCCAGCAGCGCCGGACCCACCGGGGAGCTGTTTTTT. The rearrangement uses TRBV9 and TRBJ2-2; the D is unclear. The V end was cut by 3 bases, the J end by 4 bases, with 7 bases between. This CDR3 is built from 13 residues. Germline V gene data show CDR1 as SGDLS and CDR2 as YYNGEE.

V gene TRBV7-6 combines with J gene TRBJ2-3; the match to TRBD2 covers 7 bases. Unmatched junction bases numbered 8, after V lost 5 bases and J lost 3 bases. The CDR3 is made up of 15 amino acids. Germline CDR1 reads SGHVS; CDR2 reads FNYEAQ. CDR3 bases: TGTGCCAGCAGCCGGGACCTGGGAGGGACAGATACGCAGTATTTT. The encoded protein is CASSRDLGGTDTQYF.

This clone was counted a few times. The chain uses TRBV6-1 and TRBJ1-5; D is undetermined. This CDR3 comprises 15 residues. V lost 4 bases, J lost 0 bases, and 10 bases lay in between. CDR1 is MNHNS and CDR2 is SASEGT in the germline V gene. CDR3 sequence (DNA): TGTGCCAGCAGTGCTAGTTCCTATAGCAATCAGCCCCAGCATTTT. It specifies CASSASSYSNQPQHF.

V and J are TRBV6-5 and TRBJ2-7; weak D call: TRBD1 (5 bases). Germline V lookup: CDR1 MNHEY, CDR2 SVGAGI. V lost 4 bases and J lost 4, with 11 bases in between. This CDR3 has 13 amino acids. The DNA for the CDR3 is TGTGCCAGCAGTTCCCCGACAGTTTACGAGCAGTACTTC. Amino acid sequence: CASSSPTVYEQYF.

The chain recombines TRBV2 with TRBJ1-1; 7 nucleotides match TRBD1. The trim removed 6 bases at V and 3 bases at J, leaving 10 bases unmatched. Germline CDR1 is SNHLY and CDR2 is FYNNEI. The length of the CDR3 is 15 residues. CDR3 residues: CASRRGRGWDTEAFF. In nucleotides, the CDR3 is TGTGCCAGCAGGAGGGGGCGTGGGTGGGACACTGAAGCTTTCTTT.

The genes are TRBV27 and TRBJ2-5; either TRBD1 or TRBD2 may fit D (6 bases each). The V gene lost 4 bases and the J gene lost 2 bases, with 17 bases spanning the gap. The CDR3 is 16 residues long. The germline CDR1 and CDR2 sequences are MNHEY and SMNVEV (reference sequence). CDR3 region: CASSWGGTSYQETQYF. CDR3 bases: TGTGCCAGCAGTTGGGGCGGGACATCTTATCAAGAGACCCAGTACTTC.

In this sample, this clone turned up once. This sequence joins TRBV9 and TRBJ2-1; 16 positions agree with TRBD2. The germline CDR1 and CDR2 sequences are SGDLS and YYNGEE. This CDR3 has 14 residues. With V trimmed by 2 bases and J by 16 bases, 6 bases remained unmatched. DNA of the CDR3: TGTGCCAGCAGCGTCGGGACTAGCGGGGGGGCACTTTTCTTC. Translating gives CASSVGTSGGALFF. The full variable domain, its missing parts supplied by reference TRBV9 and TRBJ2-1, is DSGVTQTPKHLITATGQRVTLRCSPRSGDLSVYWYQQSLDQGLQFLIQYYNGEERAKGNILERFSAQQFPDLHSELNLSSLELGDSALYFCASSVGTSGGALFFGPGTRLTVL.

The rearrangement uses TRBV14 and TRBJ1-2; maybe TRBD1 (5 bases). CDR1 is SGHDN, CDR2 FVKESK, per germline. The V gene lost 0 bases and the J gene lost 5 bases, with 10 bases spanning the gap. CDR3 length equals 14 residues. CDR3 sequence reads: CASSQDWAGYGYTF. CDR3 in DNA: TGTGCCAGCAGCCAAGATTGGGCAGGGTATGGCTACACCTTC.

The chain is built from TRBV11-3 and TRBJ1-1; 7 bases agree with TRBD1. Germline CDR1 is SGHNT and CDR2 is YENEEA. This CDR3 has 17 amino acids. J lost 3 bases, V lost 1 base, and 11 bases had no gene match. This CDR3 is CASSLAGGGHTYTEAFF. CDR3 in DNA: TGTGCCAGCAGCTTAGCAGGGGGAGGGCATACGTACACTGAAGCTTTCTTT.